The 13 T cell receptor beta chains presented below share a single source sample, sequenced in a study of blood T cell repertoires in COVID-19. The protocol was immunoSEQ multiplex PCR, while the TCRdb copy is restricted to in-frame clones and leaves out a portion. The sample has around 170,000 clones, about 81% seen once. The sequencing sample was made of peripheral blood. The receptors shown here come from an elderly woman with COVID-19, enrolled during active disease.

The chain couples TRBV13 to TRBJ1-2, with TRBD1 matching 7 bases. The V gene's germline CDR1 is PRHDT and CDR2 FYEKMQ (reference sequence). CDR3 length equals 12 residues. Trimming removed 5 bases from V and 10 bases from J; junction bases left unmatched: 7. The DNA of the CDR3 is TGTGCCAGCAGCCTCGGGACAGCCTTCTACACCTTC. Amino acid sequence: CASSLGTAFYTF.

The rearrangement joins TRBV5-4 to TRBJ1-3; D ambiguous. This CDR3 region has 13 residues. V gave up 7 bases and J gave up 7 bases, with 15 bases separating them. Germline V gene lookup returns CDR1 SGHNT and CDR2 YYREEE (reference sequence). CDR3: CASGIEGINTIYF. In DNA form, the CDR3 reads TGTGCCAGCGGCATCGAGGGAATCAACACCATATATTTT.

This clone was recorded at least ten times. The V and J genes are TRBV28 and TRBJ2-7; D is possibly TRBD2 (6 bases). The germline gives CDR1 MDHEN, CDR2 SYDVKM. With 6 bases removed from V and 0 bases from J, the gap between germline ends came to 21 bases. The CDR3 has 17 residues. CDR3 nucleotide sequence: TGTGCCAGCAGCCCTCCAGTTGGACGGCGGGGCTCCTACGAGCAGTACTTC. Amino acids: CASSPPVGRRGSYEQYF.

This clone was counted between two and nine times. This rearrangement joins TRBV2 to TRBJ1-6; 8 bases are a match to TRBD1. J gave up 9 bases and V 3 bases, and 10 bases lay outside the gene matches. Germline V gene data show CDR1 as SNHLY and CDR2 as FYNNEI. The CDR3 is made up of 16 amino acids. The CDR3 protein is CASSEARDRSSSPLHF. The CDR3 DNA sequence: TGTGCCAGCAGTGAGGCTCGGGACAGGTCTAGTTCACCCCTCCACTTT.

The rearrangement uses TRBV28 and TRBJ1-5, with D possibly being TRBD1 (6 bases). The CDR3 contains 14 residues. The ends were cut back, 2 bases at V and 6 bases at J, with 11 bases in the middle. Germline V CDR1 and CDR2: MDHEN, SYDVKM. The CDR3 DNA follows: TGTGCCAGCAGTTTAAGGGCAGGGGTTCAGCCCCAGCATTTT. It yields the protein CASSLRAGVQPQHF.

The CDR3 protein is CASSLYTGAITEAFF. The CDR3 DNA reads TGTGCCAGCAGCTTATACACAGGGGCCATCACTGAAGCTTTCTTT. This chain connects TRBV7-8 to TRBJ1-1; the match to TRBD1 covers 7 bases. The CDR3 is 15 residues long. With 2 bases clipped from V and 4 bases from J, the junction kept 7 bases outside the gene matches. The germline V gene encodes CDR1 SGHVS and CDR2 FQNEAQ.

V is TRBV3-1 (or the pseudogene TRBV3-2) and J is TRBJ2-3, with 12 nucleotides matching TRBD2. J gave up 5 bases and V 0 bases, and 0 bases lay outside the gene matches. The CDR3 covers 15 residues. Germline CDR1 and CDR2: LGHDT and YNNKEL (reference sequence). This CDR3 reads CASSQELAGGDTQYF. The CDR3 nucleotides read TGTGCCAGCAGCCAAGAACTAGCGGGAGGAGATACGCAGTATTTT.

A remark on this clone: One end of the junction varies from germline; a read error may be responsible. This chain joins TRBV6-4 and TRBJ1-1; TRBD1 agrees at 8 bases. This CDR3 spans 18 amino acids. Germline V lookup: CDR1 MRHNA, CDR2 SNTAGT. Here the CDR3 reads CASSDSRGQGALNTEAFF. The CDR3 nucleotides read TGTGCCAGCAGTGACTCCAGGGGGCAGGGGGCCCTGAACACTGAAGCTTTCTTC.

Only a few counts were recorded for this clone. This chain uses TRBV3-1 (or the pseudogene TRBV3-2) with TRBJ1-2; a possible D gene is TRBD1 (6 bases). V shed 1 base and J shed 4 bases, with 16 bases lying between them. The CDR3 runs to 16 residues. Germline V gene sequence: CDR1 LGHDT, CDR2 YNNKEL (reference sequence). For the CDR3, the DNA is TGTGCCAGCAGCCAAGGGTCCCAGGGGTTTGGCTATGGCTACACCTTC. Residues: CASSQGSQGFGYGYTF.

The rearrangement joins TRBV6-5 to TRBJ2-5; weak D call: TRBD1 (6 bases). V was cut by 6 bases and J by 5 bases, with 13 bases left in between. CDR1 MNHEY and CDR2 SVGAGI come from the germline V gene. This CDR3 comprises 13 residues. CDR3 sequence reads: CASRTQGSETQYF. As DNA, the CDR3 is TGTGCCAGCAGAACCCAGGGGTCCGAGACCCAGTACTTC.

This chain links TRBV24-1 with TRBJ1-2; D not certain. Between the trimmed V and J ends, which lost 4 bases and 5 bases, there was a span of 4 bases. Germline V gene data show CDR1 as KGHDR and CDR2 as SFDVKD. This CDR3 is 11 amino acids long. The DNA of the CDR3 is TGTGCCACCAGTGACCTATATGGCTACACCTTC. As protein: CATSDLYGYTF.

The rearrangement uses TRBV7-8 and TRBJ2-7; D is perhaps TRBD1 (5 bases). The CDR3 extends over 14 amino acids. CDR1 SGHVS and CDR2 FQNEAQ come from the germline V gene. The ends were cut back, 7 bases at V and 3 bases at J, with 16 bases in the middle. For the CDR3, the DNA is TGTGCCAGCATAGGGGATGTAGTGGGCTACGAGCAGTACTTC. Its translation: CASIGDVVGYEQYF.

Only one count was recorded for this clone. This chain uses TRBV7-6 with TRBJ1-1, with 7 positions matching TRBD1. The germline CDR1 and CDR2 sequences are SGHVS and FNYEAQ. V dropped 0 bases and J dropped 4; count of bases not matched to a gene: 5. This CDR3 is 15 amino acids long. The CDR3 protein is CASSLAGPGGTEAFF. In DNA, the CDR3 is TGTGCCAGCAGCTTAGCGGGGCCAGGGGGCACTGAAGCTTTCTTT.